Following are 27 T cell receptor beta chains from one sample sequenced in a study of vaccination effects on CD4 cells after COVID-19. Subsequent to a culture period of 10 to 11 days, CD4+ T cells were isolated. Assay used: immunoSEQ multiplex PCR; TCRdb lists only in-frame clones, some missing. The data show roughly 29,000 clones, roughly 60% seen once. Their target antigens are unknown. The sequencing here drew on CD4+ T cells from PBMCs cultured without peptide, taken before COVID-19 vaccination. Receptors originate from a human donor who received a COVID-19 vaccine.

The rearrangement links TRBV3-1 (or the pseudogene TRBV3-2) to TRBJ1-4; 10 bases match TRBD1. This CDR3 has 18 amino acids. V dropped 5 bases and J dropped 7; count of bases not matched to a gene: 16. In germline, CDR1 is LGHDT, CDR2 YNNKEL (reference sequence). The CDR3: CASSSGLRTGTGAEKLFF. DNA of the CDR3: TGTGCCAGCAGCAGTGGTCTTCGCACCGGGACAGGGGCTGAAAAACTGTTTTTT.

This clone has just a few counts. The V and J genes are TRBV6-1 and TRBJ2-7; 9 bases are a match to TRBD2. V shed 2 bases, J shed 2 bases, and the junction held 4 bases outside the gene matches. The CDR3 runs 15 residues. Germline CDR1 and CDR2: MNHNS and SASEGT. CDR3 sequence (DNA): TGTGCCAGCAGTGAACTAGCGGGGACCCCCTACGAGCAGTACTTC. Residues: CASSELAGTPYEQYF.

The DNA of the CDR3 is TGCGCCAGCAGCTTGGATCAAAATGGGGGAAACACCATATATTTT. Its protein product is CASSLDQNGGNTIYF. V gene TRBV5-1 combines with J gene TRBJ1-3, with D uncertain. Germline V gives CDR1 SGHRS, CDR2 YFSETQ. This CDR3 spans 15 amino acids. Trimming took off 0 bases at V and 4 bases at J, with 11 bases between the two ends. Full variable domain (missing parts from reference TRBV5-1 and TRBJ1-3): KAGVTQTPRYLIKTRGQQVTLSCSPISGHRSVSWYQQTPGQGLQFLFEYFSETQRNKGNFPGRFSGRQFSNSRSEMNVSTLELGDSALYLCASSLDQNGGNTIYFGEGSWLTVV.

This clone was counted once. The V gene is TRBV30, the J gene TRBJ2-3, with D possibly matching TRBD1 (5 bases). The CDR3 is 15 residues long. The V gene lost 0 bases and the J gene lost 0 bases, with 10 bases spanning the gap. Germline CDR1 GTSNPN, CDR2 SVGIG (reference sequence). CDR3 nucleotides: TGTGCCTGGAGTGTCAGGGTCGCTAGCACAGATACGCAGTATTTT. Protein sequence: CAWSVRVASTDTQYF.

This rearrangement joins TRBV25-1 to TRBJ2-7, with D possibly matching TRBD2 (5 bases). CDR3 length: 13 residues. Germline CDR1 and CDR2: MGHDK and SYGVNS. Trimming cost V 5 bases and J 2 bases, with 10 bases left between them. CDR3 sequence (DNA): TGTGCCAGCAGTAGGTCGGGAACCTACGAGCAGTACTTC. Translated, it gives CASSRSGTYEQYF.

The CDR3 DNA is TGTGCCAGCAGCCAAGAGGCCAGGGACCAGCCCCAGCATTTT. Its translation: CASSQEARDQPQHF. The rearrangement links TRBV3-1 (or the pseudogene TRBV3-2) to TRBJ1-5; tentatively, D is TRBD1 (5 bases). The V end lost 0 bases, the J end lost 7 bases, and 10 bases lay between the germline ends. From germline, CDR1 is LGHDT and CDR2 YNNKEL (reference sequence). This CDR3 has 14 residues.

The V gene is TRBV5-5, the J gene TRBJ2-1; the D is unclear. This CDR3 is built from 15 residues. Germline CDR1 reads SGHKS; CDR2 reads YYEKEE (reference sequence). The germline V and J ends were trimmed by 4 bases and 1 base, with 12 bases remaining between them. CDR3 DNA: TGTGCCAGCAGCCTCCAGAGAATTTCCTACAATGAGCAGTTCTTC. Protein sequence: CASSLQRISYNEQFF.

This clone was observed a handful of times. V and J are TRBV29-1 and TRBJ2-7; D remains ambiguous. With 7 bases removed from V and 4 bases from J, the gap between germline ends came to 14 bases. Germline V CDR1 and CDR2: SQVTM, ANQGSEA. The CDR3 contains 12 residues. The CDR3 protein is CSGTLNGYEQYF. CDR3 nucleotide sequence: TGCAGCGGGACCCTCAATGGGTACGAGCAGTACTTC.

The chain uses TRBV18 and TRBJ1-4; 7 bases match TRBD1. The J segment lost 4 bases and the V segment lost 3 bases, leaving 2 bases of the junction unmatched. This CDR3 has 14 residues. Germline V gene lookup returns CDR1 KGHSH and CDR2 LQKENI. The CDR3 loop is CASSPGQINEKLFF. The CDR3 DNA sequence: TGTGCCAGCTCACCGGGACAGATTAATGAAAAACTGTTTTTT.

This clone has a handful of counts. The chain has TRBV24-1 and TRBJ2-3, with a possible D match to TRBD2 (5 bases). CDR3 length equals 13 residues. Trimming stripped 9 bases from V and 0 bases from J, with 9 bases between. The germline V gene has CDR1 KGHDR and CDR2 SFDVKD. The CDR3 region has the DNA TGTGCCACCGAGTCGGGGAGCACAGATACGCAGTATTTT. Protein: CATESGSTDTQYF.

The chain is built from TRBV2 and TRBJ2-5; 10 bases are shared with TRBD2. The CDR3 consists of 16 residues. Germline V gene data show CDR1 as SNHLY and CDR2 as FYNNEI. The junction had 5 bases not matched to a gene; V was cut back by 2 bases and J by 2 bases. The CDR3 bases are TGTGCCAGCAGTGAAAATCGAGCGGGGGGGCAAGAGACCCAGTACTTC. Its protein product is CASSENRAGGQETQYF.

The genes are TRBV12-5 and TRBJ1-5; D gene ambiguous. V shed 3 bases and J shed 1 base, with 4 bases lying between them. The CDR3 loop spans 13 amino acids. Germline V CDR1 and CDR2: LGHNT, FRNRAP. CDR3 coding DNA: TGTGCTAGTGGTTTAGAAAGCAATCAGCCCCAGCATTTT. As protein: CASGLESNQPQHF.

The chain is built from TRBV21-1 and TRBJ1-5; TRBD1, as called in the table, went unchecked against the DNA. TRBV21-1 is described as a pseudogene. CDR3 size: 15 residues. The CDR3 loop reads CASVPGQEINQPQHF. The CDR3 bases are TGTGCCAGCGTTCCGGGACAGGAGATCAATCAGCCCCAGCATTTT.

The V and J genes are TRBV18 and TRBJ2-4, with D perhaps matching TRBD2 (5 bases). Trimming took 3 bases from V and 3 from J, leaving 9 bases between them. The germline V gene encodes CDR1 KGHSH and CDR2 LQKENI. This CDR3 has 14 amino acids. CDR3 in DNA: TGTGCCAGCTCACCGCGGGCAGTCAAAAACATTCAGTACTTC. Translated, it gives CASSPRAVKNIQYF.

The V and J genes are TRBV9 and TRBJ1-1, with D uncertain. This CDR3 has 13 amino acids. Germline CDR1 and CDR2: SGDLS and YYNGEE. The V end lost 0 bases, the J end lost 0 bases, and 3 bases lay between the germline ends. CDR3 loop: CASSVAVNTEAFF. The CDR3 region has the DNA TGTGCCAGCAGCGTAGCAGTGAACACTGAAGCTTTCTTT.

This chain joins TRBV18 and TRBJ2-2; D possibly corresponds to TRBD1 (5 bases). CDR1 is KGHSH and CDR2 is LQKENI in the germline V gene. With 2 bases removed from V and 7 bases from J, the gap between germline ends came to 5 bases. The CDR3 loop spans 12 amino acids. CDR3 protein: CASSPRGGELFF. The CDR3 nucleotides are TGTGCCAGCTCACCAAGGGGCGGGGAGCTGTTTTTT.

In this sample, this clone turned up once. The J gene is TRBJ2-2, the V gene TRBV5-4, with 11 bases matching TRBD2. The CDR3 loop spans 20 amino acids. The V and J ends lost 0 bases and 2 bases, in that order; junction bases with no gene match: 12. Germline V CDR1 and CDR2: SGHNT, YYREEE (reference sequence). In nucleotides, the CDR3 is TGTGCCAGCAGCTTGGCTAGTCTTAGCGGGGGGGCCGGTAACACCGGGGAGCTGTTTTTT. As protein: CASSLASLSGGAGNTGELFF.

V is TRBV10-3 and J is TRBJ1-1; maybe TRBD1 (5 bases). Trimming cost V 0 bases and J 6 bases, with 23 bases left between them. This CDR3 has 18 amino acids. The germline V gene has CDR1 ENHRY and CDR2 SYGVKD. The CDR3 loop reads CAISESGSWTSMRAEAFF. The CDR3 DNA reads TGTGCCATCAGTGAGTCGGGGTCGTGGACAAGCATGCGGGCTGAAGCTTTCTTT.

The V and J genes are TRBV3-1 (or the pseudogene TRBV3-2) and TRBJ1-3, with D uncertain. Germline assignment: CDR1 LGHDT and CDR2 YNNKEL (reference sequence). Trimming removed 4 bases at V and 0 bases at J, with 16 bases between. The CDR3 has 17 amino acids. CDR3 protein: CASSLTRLQLSGNTIYF. The CDR3 DNA reads TGTGCCAGCAGCCTCACCAGACTTCAACTCTCTGGAAACACCATATATTTT.

The chain is built from TRBV18 and TRBJ2-1; TRBD2 matches 12 bases. Germline V CDR1 and CDR2: KGHSH, LQKENI. The V segment lost 4 bases and the J segment 8 bases; nucleotides outside the gene matches: 3. The CDR3 consists of 14 residues. CDR3 loop: CASSLGLAGYEQFF. Here the CDR3 DNA reads TGTGCCAGCTCACTCGGACTAGCGGGATATGAGCAGTTCTTC.

The V and J genes are TRBV15 and TRBJ2-7, with D unclear. CDR3 size: 15 residues. The V gene lost 3 bases and the J gene lost 3 bases, with 15 bases spanning the gap. Germline V lookup: CDR1 LNHNV, CDR2 YYDKDF (reference sequence). As DNA, the CDR3 is TGTGCCACCAGCAGCTTGGCCGCGCAACACTACGAGCAGTACTTC. It is translated as CATSSLAAQHYEQYF.

The J gene is TRBJ2-3, the V gene TRBV19; D uncertain. CDR1 LNHDA and CDR2 SQIVND come from the germline V gene (reference sequence). V was pared by 0 bases and J by 5 bases, with 9 bases between. CDR3 length equals 14 residues. Here the CDR3 reads CASSIDIGKDTQYF. The DNA for the CDR3 is TGTGCCAGTAGTATAGATATAGGGAAAGATACGCAGTATTTT.

The V and J genes are TRBV7-2 and TRBJ1-1; the D is unclear. Germline CDR1 and CDR2: SGHTA and FQGNSA. Trimming shortened V by 3 bases and J by 0 bases, and 8 bases separated the two germline ends. This CDR3 spans 14 amino acids. The CDR3 sequence is CASSFRRLNTEAFF. CDR3 nucleotides: TGTGCCAGCAGCTTTCGACGGTTGAACACTGAAGCTTTCTTT.

V is TRBV3-1 (or the pseudogene TRBV3-2) and J is TRBJ1-5; D remains unclear. The CDR3 consists of 14 residues. Trimming left V 0 bases short and J 2 bases short, with 5 bases between. Germline loops: CDR1 LGHDT, CDR2 YNNKEL (reference sequence). The CDR3 here is CASSQDAGNQPQHF. CDR3 DNA: TGTGCCAGCAGCCAAGACGCAGGCAATCAGCCCCAGCATTTT.

The V call is TRBV4-1, the J call TRBJ1-1; D is uncertain. The CDR3 runs 13 residues. Germline V lookup: CDR1 MGHRA, CDR2 YSYEKL. V lost 2 bases and J lost 10, with 14 bases in between. CDR3 sequence (DNA): TGCGCCAGCAGCCAACATGAGGCGCGGGGAGCTTTCTTT. It is translated as CASSQHEARGAFF.

This chain joins TRBV5-4 and TRBJ2-7, with TRBD1 matching 11 bases. The germline CDR1 and CDR2 sequences are SGHNT and YYREEE (reference sequence). This CDR3 is 14 amino acids long. J was trimmed by 2 bases and V by 3 bases; bases with no gene match: 1. For the CDR3, the DNA is TGTGCCAGCAGCTCGGGACAGGGGGCCTACGAGCAGTACTTC. Translated, it gives CASSSGQGAYEQYF. Complete variable domain (other parts from reference TRBV5-4 and TRBJ2-7): ETGVTQSPTHLIKTRGQQVTLRCSSQSGHNTVSWYQQALGQGPQFIFQYYREEENGRGNFPPRFSGLQFPNYSSELNVNALELDDSALYLCASSSGQGAYEQYFGPGTRLTVT.

The chain combines TRBV3-1 (or the pseudogene TRBV3-2) with TRBJ1-3; D is possibly TRBD1 (5 bases). V was shortened by 1 base and J by 1 base, with 5 bases between the two germline ends. CDR3 length: 14 amino acids. Germline V gene data show CDR1 as LGHDT and CDR2 as YNNKEL (reference sequence). The DNA for the CDR3 is TGTGCCAGCAGCCAAGCAGGGTCTGGAAACACCATATATTTT. This translates into CASSQAGSGNTIYF.